This T cell receptor beta chain was sequenced for a study of blood T cell repertoires in COVID-19. Study background: Sources were T cells, B-cell-depleted T cells, or PBMCs; the material itself was cDNA or gDNA.

Original handling: Reference gene primers were amplified, and this amplification served to estimate nucleated cell counts. Sequencing used immunoSEQ multiplex PCR; TCRdb keeps in-frame clones, though not all of them. V and J calls and clone size are copied from that table; D and trimming were computed from the DNA. The sample lists more than 120,000 clones, roughly 80% seen once, with approximately 4.6% in the top ten. V was pared by 0 bases and J by 5 bases, with 16 bases between. Germline V CDR1 and CDR2: SGHRS, YFSETQ. CDR3 size: 16 residues. This clonotype originated in a human donor in a cohort sampled during active COVID-19. J is TRBJ2-3 and V is TRBV5-1; D may be TRBD1 (5 bases). Sequenced material: peripheral blood. The CDR3 region has the DNA TGCGCCAGCAGCTTGGCCGGTGCAGGGCCGGGAGATACGCAGTATTTT. Protein product: CASSLAGAGPGDTQYF.